This T cell receptor (beta chain) came from a study of T-cell reconstitution after alpha-beta-depleted transplantation in children. Preparing the TCRbeta library involved the use of unique molecular identifiers. TCRdb ran MiXCR on the PCR reads and lists one entry per CDR3 protein. The sample lists around 700,000 distinct CDR3 sequences; under 15% were seen once. Sequenced material: PBMCs, taken before TCRalphabeta/CD19-depleted stem cell transplant. This TCR derives from a girl aged 2 to 10 with congenital amegakaryocytic thrombocytopenia, due to receive a stem cell transplant.

The CDR3 coding sequence is TGTGCCAGCAGCCGAAGGTTACAGGGAGATGGCTACACCTTC. Protein sequence: CASSRRLQGDGYTF. V usage is TRBV12-3 or TRBV12-4 and J usage is TRBJ1-2; D is possibly TRBD1 (6 bases). The CDR3 runs 14 residues. V lost 6 bases and J lost 6, with 17 bases in between.